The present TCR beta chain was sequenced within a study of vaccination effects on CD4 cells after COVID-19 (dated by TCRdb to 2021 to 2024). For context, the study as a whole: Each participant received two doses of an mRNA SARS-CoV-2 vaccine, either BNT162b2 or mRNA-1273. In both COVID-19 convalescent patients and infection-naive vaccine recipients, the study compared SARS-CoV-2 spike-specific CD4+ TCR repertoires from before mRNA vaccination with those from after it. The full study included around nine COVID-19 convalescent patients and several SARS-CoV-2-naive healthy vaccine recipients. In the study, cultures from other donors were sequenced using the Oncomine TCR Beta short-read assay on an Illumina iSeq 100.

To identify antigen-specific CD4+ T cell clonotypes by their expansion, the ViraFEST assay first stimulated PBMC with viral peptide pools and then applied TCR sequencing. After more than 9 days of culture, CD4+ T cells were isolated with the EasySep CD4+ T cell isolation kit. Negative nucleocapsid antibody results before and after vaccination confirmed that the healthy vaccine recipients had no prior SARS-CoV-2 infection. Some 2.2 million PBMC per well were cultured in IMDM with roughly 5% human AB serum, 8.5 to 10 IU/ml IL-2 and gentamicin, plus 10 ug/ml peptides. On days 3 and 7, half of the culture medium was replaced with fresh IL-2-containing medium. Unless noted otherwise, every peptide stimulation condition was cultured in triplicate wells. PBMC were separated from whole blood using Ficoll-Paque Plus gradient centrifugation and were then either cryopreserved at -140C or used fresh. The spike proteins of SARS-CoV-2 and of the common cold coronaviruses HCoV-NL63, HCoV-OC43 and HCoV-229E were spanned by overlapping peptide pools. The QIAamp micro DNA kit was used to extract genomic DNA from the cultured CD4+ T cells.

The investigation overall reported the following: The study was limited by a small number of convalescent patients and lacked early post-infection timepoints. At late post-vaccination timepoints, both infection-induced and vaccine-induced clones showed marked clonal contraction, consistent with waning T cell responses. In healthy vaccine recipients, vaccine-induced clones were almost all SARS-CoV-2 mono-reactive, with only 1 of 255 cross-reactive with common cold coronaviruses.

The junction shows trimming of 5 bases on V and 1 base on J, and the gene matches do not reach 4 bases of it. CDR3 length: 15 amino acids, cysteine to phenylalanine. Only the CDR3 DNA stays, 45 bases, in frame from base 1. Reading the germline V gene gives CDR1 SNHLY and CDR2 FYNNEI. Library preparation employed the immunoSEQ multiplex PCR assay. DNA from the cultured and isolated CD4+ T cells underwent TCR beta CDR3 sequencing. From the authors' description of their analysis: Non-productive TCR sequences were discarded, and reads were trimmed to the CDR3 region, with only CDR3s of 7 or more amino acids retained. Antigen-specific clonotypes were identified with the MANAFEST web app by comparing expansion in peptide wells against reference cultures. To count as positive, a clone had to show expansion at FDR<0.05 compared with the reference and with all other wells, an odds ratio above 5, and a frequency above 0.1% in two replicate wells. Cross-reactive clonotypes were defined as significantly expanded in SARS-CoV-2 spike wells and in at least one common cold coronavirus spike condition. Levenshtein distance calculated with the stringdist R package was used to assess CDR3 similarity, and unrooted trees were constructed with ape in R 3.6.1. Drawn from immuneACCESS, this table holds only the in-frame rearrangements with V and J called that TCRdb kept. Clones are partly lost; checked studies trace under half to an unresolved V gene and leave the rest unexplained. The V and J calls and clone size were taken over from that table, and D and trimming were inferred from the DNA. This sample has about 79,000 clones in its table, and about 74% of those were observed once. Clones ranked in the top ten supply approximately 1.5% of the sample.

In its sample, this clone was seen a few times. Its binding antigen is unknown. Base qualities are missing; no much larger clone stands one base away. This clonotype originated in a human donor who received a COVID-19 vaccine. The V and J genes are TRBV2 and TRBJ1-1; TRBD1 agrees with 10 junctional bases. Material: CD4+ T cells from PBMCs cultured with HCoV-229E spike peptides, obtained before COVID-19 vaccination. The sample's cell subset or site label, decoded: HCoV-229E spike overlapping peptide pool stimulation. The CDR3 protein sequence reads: CASSPDRGRNTEAFF. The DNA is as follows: TGTGCCAGCAGTCCAGACAGGGGGCGGAACACTGAAGCTTTCTTT.